This TCR beta chain emerged from a study of blood T cell repertoires in COVID-19 (TCRdb year 2020). Notes on the research overall: Collaborator samples came from the United States, Italy and Spain and covered acute and convalescent phases of COVID-19. The material from the prospective study consisted of cDNA or gDNA derived from T cells, B-cell-depleted T cells, or PBMCs. Subjects who had been exposed to COVID-19, were actively infected with it, or had recovered from it provided the deeply sampled blood TCRbeta repertoires that made up the dataset. A de-identified subject ID, COVID-19 status, age in years and sex were almost always included in the sample metadata. Where available, HLA class I and class II types were obtained from metadata supplied by the sample provider rather than from assay-based typing. Samples were obtained from the ongoing ImmuneRACE study (first 160 participants) and from 950 to 1,500 subjects provided by 6 global collaborators. The repertoires were made available in a free public database intended to serve as a resource for research on the immune response to SARS-CoV-2.

The immunoSEQ Assay, a bias-controlled multiplex PCR, was used to amplify TCRbeta CDR3 regions from genomic DNA. The study's processing was this. The number of nucleated cells in each sample was estimated from the amplification of reference gene primers within the assay. To quantify the absolute abundance of each unique TCRbeta CDR3 rearrangement, sequence reads were collapsed and filtered. For each sample, productive Simpson clonality was calculated by taking the square root of Simpson's diversity index across productive rearrangements. The source is immuneACCESS, and TCRdb retained only in-frame sequences with V and J called. Part of the clones is not carried over; for the studies checked, unresolved V genes explain less than half of this, and the remainder is unexplained. Clone size and V and J calls were adopted from that table, with D and trimming inferred from the DNA. The sample profile shows over 25,000 clones; nearly 80% of them were found once. The top ten hold just over 35% of the sample.

Results and caveats for the whole study, not just this receptor: The amount of clinical and demographic metadata varied by source and participant and was provided uncurated.

To note about this clone: What this receptor recognizes is not known. It has no much larger one-base neighbor in the sample; base qualities were not kept.

Whole blood was collected in K2EDTA tubes by collaborating institutions according to the institutions' own protocols. For TCRbeta analysis, collaborator samples were shipped as frozen whole blood, as isolated PBMCs, or as DNA extracted from either sample type. CDR1 and CDR2 are read off the germline V gene as LGHNA and YSLEER. Trimming leaves V shorter by 0 bases and J shorter by 9 bases, with the junction holding 9 bases beyond the gene matches. From the cysteine up to the phenylalanine, the CDR3 has a length of 16 residues. Here the CDR3 DNA is all that survives: 48 bases in frame from base 1. This sequence originates from a man older than 75 with acute or convalescent COVID-19. The sequence joins TRBV4-3 to TRBJ1-1, with 11 middle bases fitting TRBD1. The sequenced material came from peripheral blood. The CDR3 corresponds to CASSQDIRDRGRKAFF. The base sequence is TGCGCCAGCAGCCAAGATATTCGGGACAGGGGGAGGAAAGCTTTCTTT.